The present entry profiles one T cell receptor beta chain with its context. The antigen is not known. This specimen belongs to a study of PD-L1 blockade in urothelial cancer. As for the study in general: Study patients had been treated with 0 to 3 previous chemotherapy regimens. At 6 weeks and at 3 weeks (second dose) after treatment start, blood was analyzed. Among blood samples, the median T cell count was some 150,000.

Study-level results: Tumor-associated blood clones were expanded more by durable-benefit patients at 3 weeks.

Germline V gene data show CDR1 as ENHRY and CDR2 as SYGVKD. CDR3 length: 17 amino acids. Trimming removed 3 bases at V and 3 bases at J, with 19 bases between. Time point specified: pretreatment peripheral blood. TCRdb keeps only in-frame clones here, not all; method: immunoSEQ multiplex PCR. The table includes tens of thousands of clones, approximately 78% detected once. This receptor was obtained from a man in his fifties with urothelial cancer. The gene calls are TRBV10-3 and TRBJ2-3, with D tentatively TRBD1 (6 bases). This specimen consisted of PBMCs, obtained around atezolizumab (anti-PD-L1) treatment. The CDR3 nucleotides are TGTGCCATCAGTGACCCATTAGGGGGAGTGGGAACAGATACGCAGTATTTT. Amino acid sequence: CAISDPLGGVGTDTQYF.